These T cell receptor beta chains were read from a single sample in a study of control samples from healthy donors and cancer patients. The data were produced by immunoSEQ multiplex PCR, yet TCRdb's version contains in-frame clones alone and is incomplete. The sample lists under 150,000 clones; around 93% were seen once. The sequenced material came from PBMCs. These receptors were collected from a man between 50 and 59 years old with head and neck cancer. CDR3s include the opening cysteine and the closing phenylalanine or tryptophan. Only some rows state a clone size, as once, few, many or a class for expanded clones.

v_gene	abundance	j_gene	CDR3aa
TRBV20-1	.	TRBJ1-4	CSASSQGRLATNEKLFF
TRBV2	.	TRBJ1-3	CASRTGAGNTIYF
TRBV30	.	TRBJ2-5	CAWSYGRAQETQYF
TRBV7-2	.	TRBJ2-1	CASSLGSRTQGEQFF
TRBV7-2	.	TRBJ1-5	CASSLSEIQPQHF
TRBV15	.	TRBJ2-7	CATSSLRGGRGEQYF
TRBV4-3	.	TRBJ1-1	CASSQDLVENTEAFF
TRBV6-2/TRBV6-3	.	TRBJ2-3	CASSFRGGTDTQYF
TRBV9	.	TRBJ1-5	CASSVEGAQNQPQHF
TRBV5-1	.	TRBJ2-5	CASSPGSGGAEETQYF
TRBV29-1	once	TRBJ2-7	CSVAGTTSAYEQYF
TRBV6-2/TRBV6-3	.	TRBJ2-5	CASSPQETQYF
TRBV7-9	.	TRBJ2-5	CASSLDSQETQYF
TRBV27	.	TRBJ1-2	CASSFGVNYGYTF
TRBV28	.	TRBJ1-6	CASSPPGGQLIGPLHF
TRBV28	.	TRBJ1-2	CASILAGGFGYTF
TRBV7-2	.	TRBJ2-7	CASSYSGGARIRSYEQYF
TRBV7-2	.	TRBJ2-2	CASSFKGGGTGELFF
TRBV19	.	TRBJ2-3	CASSTRPHRFTGDTQYF
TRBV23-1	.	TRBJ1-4	CASSQSSEVANEKLFF
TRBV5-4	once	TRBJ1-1	CASSPGGGWGTEAFF
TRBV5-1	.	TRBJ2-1	CASTRDRGNEQFF
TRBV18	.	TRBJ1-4	CASSPQGWDLFF
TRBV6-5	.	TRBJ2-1	CASSYLLTGVNEQFF
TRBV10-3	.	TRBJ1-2	CAISDGQGYGYTF
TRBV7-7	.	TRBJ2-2	CASTLATGVTGELFF
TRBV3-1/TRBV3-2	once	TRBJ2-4	CASSPSRAAKNIQYF
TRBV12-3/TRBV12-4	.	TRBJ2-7	CASSLTLPEQYF
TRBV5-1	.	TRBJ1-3	CASSEEGAPIRNTIYF
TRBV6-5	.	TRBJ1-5	CASSLAPGQPQHF
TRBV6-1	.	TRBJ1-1	CASKRNTEAFF
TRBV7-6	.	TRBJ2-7	CASSPFPMGDEQYF
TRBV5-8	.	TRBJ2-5	CASSFYETQYF
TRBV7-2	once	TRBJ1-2	CASSLAGTGLNGYTF
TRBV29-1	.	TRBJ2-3	CSVPLAEDTQYF
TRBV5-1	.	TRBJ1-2	CASSPDRSWRGYTF
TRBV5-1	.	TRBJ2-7	CASSLGTGNYEQYF
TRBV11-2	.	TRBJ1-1	CASSRLVVNTEAFF
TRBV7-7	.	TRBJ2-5	CAAGFGETQYF
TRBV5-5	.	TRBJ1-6	CASSPGGFFRSNSPLHF
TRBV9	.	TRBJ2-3	CASSLGGTDTQYF
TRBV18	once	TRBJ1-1	CASSREKNTEAFF
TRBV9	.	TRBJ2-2	CASSVDEGGELFF
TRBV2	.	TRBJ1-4	CASREGLNEKLFF
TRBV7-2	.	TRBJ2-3	CASSDRGGTQYF
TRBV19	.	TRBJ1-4	CASSIEGNEKLFF
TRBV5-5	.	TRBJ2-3	CASSPREPLTDTQYF
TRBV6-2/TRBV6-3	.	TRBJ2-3	CASSPELFISTDTQYF
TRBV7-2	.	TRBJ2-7	CASSLLASGEQYF
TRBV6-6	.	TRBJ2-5	CASNRLAGGETQYF
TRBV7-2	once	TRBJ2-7	CASSLGWGSEQYF
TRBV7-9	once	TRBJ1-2	CASSLQGRYGYTF
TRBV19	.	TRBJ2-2	CANKRTGPLSNTGELFF